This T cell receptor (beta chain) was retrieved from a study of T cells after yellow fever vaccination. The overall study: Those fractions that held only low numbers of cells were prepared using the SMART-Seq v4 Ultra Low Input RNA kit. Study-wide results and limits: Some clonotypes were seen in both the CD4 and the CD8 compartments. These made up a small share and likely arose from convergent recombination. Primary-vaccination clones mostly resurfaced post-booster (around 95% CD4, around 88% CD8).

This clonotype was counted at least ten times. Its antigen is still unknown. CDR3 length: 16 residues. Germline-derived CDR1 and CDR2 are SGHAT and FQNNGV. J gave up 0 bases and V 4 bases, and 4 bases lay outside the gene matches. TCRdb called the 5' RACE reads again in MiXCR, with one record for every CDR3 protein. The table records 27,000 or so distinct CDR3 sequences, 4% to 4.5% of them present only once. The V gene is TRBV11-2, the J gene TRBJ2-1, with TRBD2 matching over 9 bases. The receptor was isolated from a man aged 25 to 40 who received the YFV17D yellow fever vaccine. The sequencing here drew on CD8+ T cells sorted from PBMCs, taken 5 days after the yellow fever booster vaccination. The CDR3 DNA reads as TGTGCCAGCAGCTACCCGACTAGCGGCTCCTACAATGAGCAGTTCTTC. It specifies CASSYPTSGSYNEQFF.